The next 23 T cell receptor beta chains were all read from a single sample in a study of T cell responses to AZD1222 COVID-19 vaccine. Some clones are missing from TCRdb's copy, which holds only in-frame ones; the method was immunoSEQ multiplex PCR. Altogether 150,000 to 200,000 clones are present, 94% being singletons, with the ten largest covering 0.6% to 0.7%. Here the sequenced sample was peripheral blood, taken on day 0 of AZD1222 vaccination. Source of these receptors: an adult in good health.

The chain uses TRBV7-3 and TRBJ2-5, with D tentatively TRBD1 or TRBD2 (7 bases each). Trimming took off 6 bases at V and 4 bases at J, with 18 bases between the two ends. CDR1 is SGHTA, CDR2 FQGTGA, per germline. The CDR3 covers 15 residues. For the CDR3, the DNA is TGTGCCAGCAGACGGGGAGGGGGCGCAGGAGAGACCCAGTACTTC. Its protein is CASRRGGGAGETQYF.

The J gene is TRBJ1-5, the V gene TRBV6-5; TRBD1 is a possible D gene (6 bases). The CDR3 sequence is 15 residues long. V lost 4 bases to trimming and J lost 1 base, with 11 bases between them. In germline, CDR1 is MNHEY, CDR2 SVGAGI. The CDR3 DNA is TGTGCCAGCAGTTCGACAGGTGGGAGCAATCAGCCCCAGCATTTT. Translated: CASSSTGGSNQPQHF.

V and J are TRBV5-1 and TRBJ2-1, with TRBD1 matching over 8 bases. V was pared by 4 bases and J by 5 bases, with 8 bases of the junction left unmatched. Germline-derived CDR1 and CDR2 are SGHRS and YFSETQ. The length of the CDR3 is 15 residues. CDR3 sequence: CASSLQGTGHNEQFF. DNA for the CDR3: TGCGCCAGCAGCCTGCAGGGGACAGGACACAATGAGCAGTTCTTC.

The chain joins TRBV14 to TRBJ1-2; D uncertain. CDR1 SGHDN and CDR2 FVKESK come from the germline V gene. CDR3 length: 16 residues. V shed 0 bases and J shed 3 bases, with 14 bases lying between them. This CDR3 is CASSQDARQPYYGYTF. The CDR3 region has the DNA TGTGCCAGCAGCCAAGATGCAAGGCAGCCCTACTATGGCTACACCTTC. Full variable domain (rest looked up from reference TRBV14 and TRBJ1-2): EAGVTQFPSHSVIEKGQTVTLRCDPISGHDNLYWYRRVMGKEIKFLLHFVKESKQDESGMPNNRFLAERTGGTYSTLKVQPAELEDSGVYFCASSQDARQPYYGYTFGSGTRLTVV.

The chain combines TRBV7-9 with TRBJ2-7; unclear D gene. The CDR3 runs to 13 residues. V was pared by 5 bases and J by 2 bases, with 10 bases between. Germline V gene data show CDR1 as SEHNR and CDR2 as FQNEAQ (reference sequence). The CDR3 region is CASSPGPAYEQYF. The DNA of the CDR3 is TGTGCCAGCAGCCCCGGGCCAGCCTACGAGCAGTACTTC.

The chain combines TRBV12-3 or TRBV12-4 with TRBJ2-5; D possibly corresponds to TRBD2 (6 bases). Trimming left V 6 bases short and J 7 bases short, with 15 bases between. CDR3 size: 13 residues. The CDR3 DNA is TGTGCCAGCAGCGAAGCGGGCGTCGGGACCCAGTACTTC. It is translated as CASSEAGVGTQYF.

This chain connects TRBV5-4 to TRBJ2-1; TRBD2 matches at 14 bases. The CDR3 runs 17 residues. The ends lost 3 bases at V and 4 bases at J; junction bases unmatched: 6. Germline CDR1 reads SGHNT; CDR2 reads YYREEE (reference sequence). Written as DNA, the CDR3 is TGTGCCAGCAGCTCCGGGACTAGCGGGAGTGTTTACAATGAGCAGTTCTTC. It is translated as CASSSGTSGSVYNEQFF.

CDR3 protein: CASSDMHTEAFF. The CDR3 DNA sequence: TGCGCCAGCAGTGATATGCACACTGAAGCTTTCTTT. The chain employs TRBV10-2 and TRBJ1-1, with D unclear. The CDR3 consists of 12 residues. Trimming cost V 3 bases and J 3 bases, with 5 bases left between them. Germline CDR1 and CDR2: WSHSY and SAAADI.

The V gene is TRBV19, the J gene TRBJ1-5; D is perhaps TRBD1 (5 bases). This CDR3 spans 16 amino acids. CDR1 and CDR2 (germline): LNHDA, SQIVND (reference sequence). The V and J ends lost 5 bases and 1 base respectively, with 15 bases between them. The CDR3 region is CASSRRQGGSNQPQHF. CDR3 DNA sequence: TGTGCCAGTAGTCGACGCCAGGGAGGCAGCAATCAGCCCCAGCATTTT.

The V call is TRBV9, the J call TRBJ2-1; TRBD2 matches at 9 bases. CDR1 and CDR2 (germline): SGDLS, YYNGEE. With V trimmed by 4 bases and J by 5 bases, 4 bases remained unmatched. This CDR3 comprises 14 residues. The CDR3 loop reads CASSPGLANNEQFF. CDR3 coding DNA: TGTGCCAGCAGCCCTGGACTAGCGAACAATGAGCAGTTCTTC.

The chain joins TRBV11-2 to TRBJ2-7, with TRBD1 identical over 8 bases. CDR3 length equals 14 residues. From germline, CDR1 is SGHAT and CDR2 FQNNGV. Trimming at V came to 1 base and at J to 5 bases, leaving 4 bases not matched to a gene. DNA of the CDR3: TGTGCCAGCAGCTTAGCTCAGGGGGCCCACGAGCAGTACTTC. It is translated as CASSLAQGAHEQYF. Variable domain in full (rest from reference TRBV11-2 and TRBJ2-7): EAGVAQSPRYKIIEKRQSVAFWCNPISGHATLYWYQQILGQGPKLLIQFQNNGVVDDSQLPKDRFSAERLKGVDSTLKIQPAKLEDSAVYLCASSLAQGAHEQYFGPGTRLTVT.

The chain combines TRBV3-1 (or the pseudogene TRBV3-2) with TRBJ1-2, with 9 bases identical to TRBD1. The junction had 2 bases not matched to a gene; V was cut back by 2 bases and J by 4 bases. This CDR3 spans 14 amino acids. CDR1 LGHDT and CDR2 YNNKEL come from the germline V gene (reference sequence). The DNA for the CDR3 is TGTGCCAGCAGCCAAAGGGACAGGGTCTATGGCTACACCTTC. Translated: CASSQRDRVYGYTF.

The V call is TRBV12-3 or TRBV12-4, the J call TRBJ1-4; D unresolved. The CDR3 runs 13 residues. V lost 3 bases, J lost 5 bases, and 7 bases lay in between. The CDR3 here is CASSFQWNEKLFF. The CDR3 DNA is TGTGCCAGCAGTTTTCAGTGGAATGAAAAACTGTTTTTT.

About this clone: The same CDR3 also results from other DNA sequences found in this sample. V is TRBV2 and J is TRBJ2-1; D gene ambiguous. The V end lost 2 bases, the J end lost 9 bases, and 5 bases lay between the germline ends. The CDR3 consists of 11 residues. Germline V gene sequence: CDR1 SNHLY, CDR2 FYNNEI. In DNA form, the CDR3 reads TGTGCCAGCAGTGAAAGGCGTGAGCAGTTCTTC. Translated: CASSERREQFF.

This rearrangement joins TRBV9 to TRBJ2-7; D perhaps matches TRBD2 (5 bases). V dropped 0 bases and J dropped 5 bases, with 9 bases sitting between them. The CDR3 loop spans 13 amino acids. Germline V gene sequence: CDR1 SGDLS, CDR2 YYNGEE. The CDR3 DNA sequence: TGTGCCAGCAGCGTAGCTTTGGAGGACGAGCAGTACTTC. This encodes CASSVALEDEQYF.

The chain recombines TRBV6-5 with TRBJ2-5; possible D gene TRBD2, 6 bases. Trimming shortened V by 2 bases and J by 2 bases, and 12 bases separated the two germline ends. The CDR3 covers 15 residues. Germline V gene data show CDR1 as MNHEY and CDR2 as SVGAGI. CDR3 in amino acids: CASSYGGFYQETQYF. CDR3 nucleotides: TGTGCCAGCAGTTACGGGGGGTTTTATCAAGAGACCCAGTACTTC.

This chain uses TRBV3-1 (or the pseudogene TRBV3-2) with TRBJ1-4; tentatively, D is TRBD1 (6 bases). V lost 4 bases to trimming and J lost 2 bases, with 14 bases between them. CDR1 and CDR2 from the germline V gene are LGHDT and YNNKEL (reference sequence). The CDR3 is made up of 16 amino acids. CDR3: CASSLRGGGTNEKLFF. The CDR3 bases are TGTGCCAGCAGCCTCCGAGGGGGGGGGACTAATGAAAAACTGTTTTTT.

The CDR3 sequence is CASSWPGVMNTEAFF. DNA of the CDR3: TGTGCCAGTAGTTGGCCTGGAGTAATGAACACTGAAGCTTTCTTT. V and J are TRBV19 and TRBJ1-1; D call uncertain. The CDR3 extends over 15 amino acids. V shed 5 bases and J shed 0 bases, with 13 bases lying between them. Germline V gene data show CDR1 as LNHDA and CDR2 as SQIVND (reference sequence). The full variable domain, rest sourced from reference TRBV19 and TRBJ1-1, is DGGITQSPKYLFRKEGQNVTLSCEQNLNHDAMYWYRQDPGQGLRLIYYSQIVNDFQKGDIAEGYSVSREKKESFPLTVTSAQKNPTAFYLCASSWPGVMNTEAFFGQGTRLTVV.

This clone turned up a few times. The V call is TRBV18, the J call TRBJ1-1; D may be TRBD1 (5 bases). CDR1 and CDR2 (germline): KGHSH, LQKENI. This CDR3 region has 15 residues. The V gene lost 3 bases and the J gene lost 3 bases, with 14 bases spanning the gap. The CDR3 DNA reads TGTGCCAGCTCACCGGGGGGGGGACTGGACACTGAAGCTTTCTTT. Translation: CASSPGGGLDTEAFF. Drawing the rest from reference TRBV18 and TRBJ1-1, the complete variable domain is NAGVMQNPRHLVRRRGQEARLRCSPMKGHSHVYWYRQLPEEGLKFMVYLQKENIIDESGMPKERFSAEFPKEGPSILRIQQVVRGDSAAYFCASSPGGGLDTEAFFGQGTRLTVV.

This sequence joins TRBV27 and TRBJ1-2, with 8 positions matching TRBD1. CDR3 length: 14 amino acids. Germline V lookup: CDR1 MNHEY, CDR2 SMNVEV (reference sequence). Trimming cost V 3 bases and J 0 bases; bases outside gene matches: 0. CDR3 in DNA: TGTGCCAGCAGTTTCAGGGGGCCTAACTATGGCTACACCTTC. This translates into CASSFRGPNYGYTF.

The gene calls are TRBV19 and TRBJ1-6, with D hard to call. The germline CDR1 and CDR2 sequences are LNHDA and SQIVND (reference sequence). Trimming took off 5 bases at V and 4 bases at J, with 15 bases between the two ends. This CDR3 is built from 16 residues. CDR3 bases: TGTGCCAGTAGTCGGACGTATATCCCTTATAATTCACCCCTCCACTTT. It codes for CASSRTYIPYNSPLHF.

This chain joins TRBV11-2 and TRBJ2-7; D not resolved. Between the trimmed V and J ends, which lost 5 bases and 2 bases, there was a span of 13 bases. In germline, CDR1 is SGHAT, CDR2 FQNNGV. This CDR3 has 14 residues. The CDR3 nucleotides read TGTGCCAGCAGCCCGCGGACGGCCCCCTACGAGCAGTACTTC. Its protein is CASSPRTAPYEQYF.

The V and J genes are TRBV27 and TRBJ2-7, with 7 positions matching TRBD2. Germline loops: CDR1 MNHEY, CDR2 SMNVEV (reference sequence). The V and J ends lost 1 base and 4 bases, in that order; junction bases with no gene match: 1. The CDR3 consists of 13 residues. CDR3 loop: CASSLWEGYEQYF. CDR3 bases: TGTGCCAGCAGTTTATGGGAGGGGTACGAGCAGTACTTC.